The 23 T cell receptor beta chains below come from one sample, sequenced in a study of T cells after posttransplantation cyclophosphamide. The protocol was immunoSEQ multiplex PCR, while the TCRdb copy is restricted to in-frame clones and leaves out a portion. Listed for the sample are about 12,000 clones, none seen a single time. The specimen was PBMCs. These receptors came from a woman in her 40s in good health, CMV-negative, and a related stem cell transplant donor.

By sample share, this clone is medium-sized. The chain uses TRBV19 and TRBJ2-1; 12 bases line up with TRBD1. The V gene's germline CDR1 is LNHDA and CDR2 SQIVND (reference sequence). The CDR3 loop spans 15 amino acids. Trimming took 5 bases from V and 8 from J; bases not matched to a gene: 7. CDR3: CASSVGTGGGYEQFF. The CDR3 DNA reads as TGTGCCAGTAGTGTGGGGACAGGGGGCGGGTATGAGCAGTTCTTC. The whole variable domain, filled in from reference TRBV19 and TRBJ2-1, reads DGGITQSPKYLFRKEGQNVTLSCEQNLNHDAMYWYRQDPGQGLRLIYYSQIVNDFQKGDIAEGYSVSREKKESFPLTVTSAQKNPTAFYLCASSVGTGGGYEQFFGPGTRLTVL.

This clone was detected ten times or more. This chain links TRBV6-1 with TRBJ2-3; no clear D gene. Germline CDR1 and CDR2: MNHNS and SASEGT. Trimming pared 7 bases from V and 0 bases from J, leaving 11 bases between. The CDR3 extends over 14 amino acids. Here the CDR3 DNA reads TGTGCCAGCACCCCAGGTTCTAGCACAGATACGCAGTATTTT. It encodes CASTPGSSTDTQYF.

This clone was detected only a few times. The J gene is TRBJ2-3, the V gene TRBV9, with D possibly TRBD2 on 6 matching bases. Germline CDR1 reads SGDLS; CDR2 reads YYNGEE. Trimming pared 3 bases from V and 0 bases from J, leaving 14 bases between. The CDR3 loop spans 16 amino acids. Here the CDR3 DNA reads TGTGCCAGCAGCGACGAAACCGGGACTAGCACAGATACGCAGTATTTT. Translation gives CASSDETGTSTDTQYF.

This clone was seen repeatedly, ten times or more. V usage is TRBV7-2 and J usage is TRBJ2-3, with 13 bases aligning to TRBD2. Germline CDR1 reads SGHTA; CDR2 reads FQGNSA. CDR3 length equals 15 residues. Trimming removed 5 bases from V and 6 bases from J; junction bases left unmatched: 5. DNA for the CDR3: TGTGCCAGCAGCCGACTAGCGGGGGGCTGGGATACGCAGTATTTT. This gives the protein CASSRLAGGWDTQYF.

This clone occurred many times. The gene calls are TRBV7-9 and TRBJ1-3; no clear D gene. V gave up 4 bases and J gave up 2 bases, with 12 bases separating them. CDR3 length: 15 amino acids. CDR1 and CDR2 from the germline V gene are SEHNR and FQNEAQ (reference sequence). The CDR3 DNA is TGTGCCAGCAGCTCGACCGGCGGGGCTGGAAACACCATATATTTT. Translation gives CASSSTGGAGNTIYF.

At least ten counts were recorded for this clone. For the CDR3, the DNA is TGCGCCAGCAGCCAAGTGACAGATGAAAAACTGTTTTTT. Amino acid sequence: CASSQVTDEKLFF. The chain employs TRBV4-3 and TRBJ1-4; possible D gene TRBD1, 5 bases. In germline, CDR1 is LGHNA, CDR2 YSLEER. CDR3 length: 13 amino acids. The ends were cut back, 1 base at V and 6 bases at J, with 6 bases in the middle.

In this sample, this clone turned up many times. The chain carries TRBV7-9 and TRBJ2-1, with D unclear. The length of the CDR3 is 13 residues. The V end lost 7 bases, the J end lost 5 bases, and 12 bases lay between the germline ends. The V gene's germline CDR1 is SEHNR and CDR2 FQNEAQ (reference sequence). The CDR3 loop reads CASKSLVDNEQFF. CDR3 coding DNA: TGTGCCAGCAAGTCACTGGTAGACAATGAGCAGTTCTTC.

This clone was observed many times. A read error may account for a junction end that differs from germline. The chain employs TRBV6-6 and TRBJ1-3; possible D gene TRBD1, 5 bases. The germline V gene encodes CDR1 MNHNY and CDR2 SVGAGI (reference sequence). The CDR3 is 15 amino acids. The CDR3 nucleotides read TGTGCCAGCAGTTTGAATGGAGGGACTGGGAACACCATATATTTT. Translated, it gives CASSLNGGTGNTIYF.

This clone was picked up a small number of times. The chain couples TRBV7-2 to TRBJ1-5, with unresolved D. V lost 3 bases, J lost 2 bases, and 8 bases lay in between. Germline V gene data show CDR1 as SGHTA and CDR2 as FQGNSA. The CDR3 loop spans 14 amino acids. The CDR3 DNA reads TGTGCCAGCAGCTTGAGCCATGGCAATCAGCCCCAGCATTTT. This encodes CASSLSHGNQPQHF.

The CDR3 bases are TGTGCCAGCAGTTTATTTTCAGGGTGGTCCCACAATGAGCAGTTCTTC. Protein sequence: CASSLFSGWSHNEQFF. This chain links TRBV28 with TRBJ2-1, with D perhaps TRBD1 (5 bases). The ends were cut back, 1 base at V and 5 bases at J, with 15 bases in the middle. CDR1 MDHEN and CDR2 SYDVKM come from the germline V gene. This CDR3 is 16 amino acids long.

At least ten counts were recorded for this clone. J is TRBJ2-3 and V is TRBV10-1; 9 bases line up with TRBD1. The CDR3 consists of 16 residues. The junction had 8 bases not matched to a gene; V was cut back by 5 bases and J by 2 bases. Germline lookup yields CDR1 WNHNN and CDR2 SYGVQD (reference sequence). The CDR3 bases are TGCGCCAGCAGTCGCGGAGGGACAGGGCTCACAGATACGCAGTATTTT. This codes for CASSRGGTGLTDTQYF.

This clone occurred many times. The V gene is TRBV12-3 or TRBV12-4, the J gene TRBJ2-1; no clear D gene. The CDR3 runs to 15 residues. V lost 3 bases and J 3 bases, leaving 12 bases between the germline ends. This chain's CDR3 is CASSLSYPSYNEQFF. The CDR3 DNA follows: TGTGCCAGCAGTTTGTCCTATCCTAGCTACAATGAGCAGTTCTTC.

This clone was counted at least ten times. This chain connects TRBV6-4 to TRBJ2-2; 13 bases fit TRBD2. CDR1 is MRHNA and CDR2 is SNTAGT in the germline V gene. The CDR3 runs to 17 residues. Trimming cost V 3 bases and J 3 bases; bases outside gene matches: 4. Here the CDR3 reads CASSETSGGSDTGELFF. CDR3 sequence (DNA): TGTGCCAGCAGTGAGACTAGCGGGGGGTCTGACACCGGGGAGCTGTTTTTT.

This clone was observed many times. The CDR3 DNA sequence: TGTGCCAGCAGCCCCTCGAGGCCTAGCGGGGGGTTAGATACGCAGTATTTT. Its translation is CASSPSRPSGGLDTQYF. V and J are TRBV5-4 and TRBJ2-3, with 11 bases identical to TRBD2. V was pared by 4 bases and J by 5 bases, with 12 bases of the junction left unmatched. Germline values: CDR1 SGHNT, CDR2 YYREEE (reference sequence). The CDR3 runs 17 residues.

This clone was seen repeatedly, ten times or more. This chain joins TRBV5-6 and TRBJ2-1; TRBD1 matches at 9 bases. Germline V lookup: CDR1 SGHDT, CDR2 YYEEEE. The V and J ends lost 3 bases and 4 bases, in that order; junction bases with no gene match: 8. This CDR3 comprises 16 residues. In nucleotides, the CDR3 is TGTGCCAGCAGCTCCAAACCGGGGACAGGGTACAATGAGCAGTTCTTC. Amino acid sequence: CASSSKPGTGYNEQFF.

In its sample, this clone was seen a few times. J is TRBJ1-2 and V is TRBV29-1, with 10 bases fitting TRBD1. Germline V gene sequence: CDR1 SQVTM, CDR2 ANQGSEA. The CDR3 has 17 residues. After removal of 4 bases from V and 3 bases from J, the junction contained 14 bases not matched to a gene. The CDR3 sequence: CSVVGGIRGQGDYGYTF. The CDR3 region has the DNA TGCAGCGTTGTGGGGGGTATTAGAGGACAGGGGGACTATGGCTACACCTTC.

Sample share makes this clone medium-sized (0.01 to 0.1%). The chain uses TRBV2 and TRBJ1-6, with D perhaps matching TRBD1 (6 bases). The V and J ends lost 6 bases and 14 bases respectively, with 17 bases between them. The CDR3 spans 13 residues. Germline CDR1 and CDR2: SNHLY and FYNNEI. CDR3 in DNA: TGTGCCAGCAGAAGACAGGTCGGCATCTCCCTCCACTTT. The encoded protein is CASRRQVGISLHF.

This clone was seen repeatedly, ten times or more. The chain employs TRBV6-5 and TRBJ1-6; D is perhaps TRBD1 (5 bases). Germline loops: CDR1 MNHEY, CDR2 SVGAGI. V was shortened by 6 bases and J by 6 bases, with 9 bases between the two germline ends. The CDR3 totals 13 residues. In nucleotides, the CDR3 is TGTGCCAGCAGCGACAGAAGTAATTCACCCCTCCACTTT. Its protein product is CASSDRSNSPLHF.

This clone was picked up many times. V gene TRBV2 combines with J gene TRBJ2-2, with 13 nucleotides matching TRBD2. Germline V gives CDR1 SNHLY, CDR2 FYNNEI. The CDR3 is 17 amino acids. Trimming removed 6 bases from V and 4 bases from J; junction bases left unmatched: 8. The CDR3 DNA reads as TGTGCCAGCAGGGGGACTAGCGGGACCCAGGGCACCGGGGAGCTGTTTTTT. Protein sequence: CASRGTSGTQGTGELFF.

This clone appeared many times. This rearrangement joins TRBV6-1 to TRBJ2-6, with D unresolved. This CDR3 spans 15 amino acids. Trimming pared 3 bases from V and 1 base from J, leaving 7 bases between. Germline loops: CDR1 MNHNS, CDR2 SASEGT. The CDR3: CASSDRHSGANVLTF. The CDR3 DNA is TGTGCCAGCAGTGACCGACATTCTGGGGCCAACGTCCTGACTTTC.

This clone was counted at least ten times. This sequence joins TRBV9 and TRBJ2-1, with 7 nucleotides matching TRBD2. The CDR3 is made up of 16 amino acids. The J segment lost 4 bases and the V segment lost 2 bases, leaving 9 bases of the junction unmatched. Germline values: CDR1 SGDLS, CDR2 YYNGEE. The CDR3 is CASSVSLAVQYNEQFF. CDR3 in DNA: TGTGCCAGCAGCGTCTCCCTAGCGGTCCAGTACAATGAGCAGTTCTTC.

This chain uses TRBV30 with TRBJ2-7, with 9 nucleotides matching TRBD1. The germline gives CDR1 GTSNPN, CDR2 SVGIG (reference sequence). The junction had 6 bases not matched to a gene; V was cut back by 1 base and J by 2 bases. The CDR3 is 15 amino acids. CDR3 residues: CAWSEGTGFAYEQYF. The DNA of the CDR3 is TGTGCCTGGAGTGAGGGGACAGGGTTTGCCTACGAGCAGTACTTC.

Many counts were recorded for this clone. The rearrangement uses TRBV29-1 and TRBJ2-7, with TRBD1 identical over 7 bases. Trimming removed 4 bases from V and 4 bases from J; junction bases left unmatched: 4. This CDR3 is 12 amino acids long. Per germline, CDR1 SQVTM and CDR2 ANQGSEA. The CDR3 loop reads CSVGDRRYEQYF. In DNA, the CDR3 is TGCAGCGTTGGGGACAGAAGATACGAGCAGTACTTC.